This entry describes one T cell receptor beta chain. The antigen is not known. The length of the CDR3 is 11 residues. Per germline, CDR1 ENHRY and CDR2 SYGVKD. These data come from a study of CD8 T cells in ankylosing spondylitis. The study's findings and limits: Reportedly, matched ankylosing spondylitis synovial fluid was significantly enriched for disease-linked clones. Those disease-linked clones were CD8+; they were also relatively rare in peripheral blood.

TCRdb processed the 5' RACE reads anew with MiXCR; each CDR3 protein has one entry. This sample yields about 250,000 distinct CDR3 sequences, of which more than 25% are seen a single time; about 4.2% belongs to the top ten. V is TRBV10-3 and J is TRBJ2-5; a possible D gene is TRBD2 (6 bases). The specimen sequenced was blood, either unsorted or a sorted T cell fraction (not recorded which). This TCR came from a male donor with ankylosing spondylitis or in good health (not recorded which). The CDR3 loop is CASGERETQYF. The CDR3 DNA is TGTGCGTCGGGGGAGCGCGAGACCCAGTACTTC.